A selection of T cell receptor beta chains follows, all from one sample in a study of shared clonotypes between healthy human individuals. Sequencing was performed with immunoSEQ multiplex PCR; in TCRdb, only in-frame clones are kept and a portion is missing. Found here are millions of clones, 90% to 95% of them singletons; the top ten hold 0.1% to 0.15%. The source material was naive CD4+ T cells sorted from blood. The receptors shown here come from a man in his late teens or twenties in good health. CDR3s include the opening cysteine and the closing phenylalanine or tryptophan. D genes are given only for firm matches. Clone size is not always given. Where it is, it says once, few, many or a class for expanded clones.

J	size	D	V	DNA	CDR3
TRBJ1-6	-	-	TRBV6-1	TGTGCCAGCACCAAGGAGGGTTTGAGGCATTCACCCCTCCACTTT	CASTKEGLRHSPLHF
TRBJ1-3	-	-	TRBV7-6	TGTGCCAGCAGCTTAGGGGGACCTGGAAACACCATATATTTT	CASSLGGPGNTIYF
TRBJ2-1	-	-	TRBV11-3	TGTGCCAGCAGCTCTAGGGCCTCCTACAATGAGCAGTTCTTC	CASSSRASYNEQFF
TRBJ1-3	-	-	TRBV9	TGTGCCAGCAGCGTAGTGTCCCCCCAAACAGGGAGAAGGCCGAACACCATATATTTT	CASSVVSPQTGRRPNTIYF
TRBJ2-1	-	-	TRBV2	TGTGCCAGCAGTGACAGAGCGGAGTACAATGAGCAGTTCTTC	CASSDRAEYNEQFF
TRBJ2-3	-	-	TRBV11-2	TGTGCCAGCAGCTTCGGGACAAGAGACACAGATACGCAGTATTTT	CASSFGTRDTDTQYF
TRBJ1-1	once	TRBD1	TRBV5-1	TGCGCCAGCAGCTTGGGTGGGACAGGGAACACTGAAGCTTTCTTT	CASSLGGTGNTEAFF
TRBJ2-1	-	-	TRBV2	TGTGCCAGCACCGGGAATGAGCAGTTCTTC	CASTGNEQFF
TRBJ2-3	-	TRBD2	TRBV18	TGTGCCAGCTCACCACGGAGGCCTAGCGGGATTTTTACAGATACGCAGTATTTT	CASSPRRPSGIFTDTQYF
TRBJ2-7	-	-	TRBV5-4	TGTGCCAGCAGCCCCGGAGGAGGGAACCACGAGCAGTACTTC	CASSPGGGNHEQYF